Shown below are 5 T cell receptor beta chains from a single sample sequenced in a study of identical twins. MiXCR was run by TCRdb on the 5' RACE reads, yielding one entry per CDR3 protein. The profile shows approximately 630,000 distinct CDR3 sequences, roughly 7.2% of them singletons. This same sample was also taken into another study, of yellow fever vaccine responses in identical twins.

Sequencing was performed on PBMCs. The receptors here all came from a woman aged 18-29 years in good health.

This clonotype showed up just a few times. The rearrangement joins TRBV5-1 to TRBJ2-1; D remains ambiguous. Trimming took off 4 bases at V and 10 bases at J, with 18 bases between the two ends. The length of the CDR3 is 14 residues. Germline loops: CDR1 SGHRS, CDR2 YFSETQ. The CDR3 loop reads CASSPGGVAREQFF. The DNA of the CDR3 is TGCGCCAGCAGCCCGGGTGGGGTAGCTCGGGAGCAGTTCTTC. Filled out from reference TRBV5-1 and TRBJ2-1, the complete variable domain reads KAGVTQTPRYLIKTRGQQVTLSCSPISGHRSVSWYQQTPGQGLQFLFEYFSETQRNKGNFPGRFSGRQFSNSRSEMNVSTLELGDSALYLCASSPGGVAREQFFGPGTRLTVL.

This clonotype has a count of ten or more. V is TRBV12-3 or TRBV12-4 and J is TRBJ2-2; 10 bases are a match to TRBD2. V was clipped by 3 bases and J by 1 base; unmatched bases: 17. The CDR3 spans 21 residues. The CDR3 reads CASSFSRRRGLAGVNTGELFF. Written as DNA, the CDR3 is TGTGCCAGCAGTTTTAGTCGGCGCCGGGGGCTAGCGGGAGTGAACACCGGGGAGCTGTTTTTT.

This clonotype has a handful of counts. This rearrangement joins TRBV2 to TRBJ1-2; D call uncertain. Germline loops: CDR1 SNHLY, CDR2 FYNNEI. The CDR3 is 13 residues long. The ends were cut back, 5 bases at V and 0 bases at J, with 7 bases in the middle. CDR3 protein: CASSRSPNYGYTF. The CDR3 nucleotides read TGTGCCAGCAGTAGATCGCCTAACTATGGCTACACCTTC.

V is TRBV5-1 and J is TRBJ2-7; 7 nucleotides agree with TRBD2. The CDR3 is 15 residues long. CDR1 SGHRS and CDR2 YFSETQ come from the germline V gene. The V segment lost 4 bases and the J segment 9 bases; nucleotides outside the gene matches: 16. Here the CDR3 DNA reads TGCGCCAGCAGCCTGGAGGGTGCGGGAGCGGGCGGGCAGTACTTC. As protein: CASSLEGAGAGGQYF.

Ten or more counts support this clonotype. The gene calls are TRBV6-5 and TRBJ2-1, with 7 bases fitting TRBD2. CDR3 length: 15 residues. Per the germline V gene, CDR1 is MNHEY and CDR2 is SVGAGI. The V and J ends lost 6 bases and 1 base, in that order; junction bases with no gene match: 6. The CDR3 loop is CASSYSGVSYNEQFF. For the CDR3, the DNA is TGTGCCAGCAGCTACAGCGGGGTTTCCTACAATGAGCAGTTCTTC.